Below, 29 T cell receptor beta chains from the same sample are listed, as sequenced in a study of cytomegalovirus exposure and HLA in healthy donors. PCR was performed using 60 Vbeta and 13 Jbeta primers. Sequenced by immunoSEQ multiplex PCR; TCRdb stores in-frame clones only, minus some. The top ten hold approximately 1.5% of the sample, which has around 140,000 clones, 78% seen once. The sequencing sample was made of PBMCs. These receptors were taken from a woman between 18 and 29 years old in good health and CMV-seronegative.

This chain joins TRBV11-2 and TRBJ2-1; no definite D call. The CDR3 is 13 amino acids. Trimming pared 2 bases from V and 4 bases from J, leaving 6 bases between. The germline CDR1 and CDR2 sequences are SGHAT and FQNNGV. CDR3 sequence: CASSLTLYNEQFF. The CDR3 nucleotides read TGTGCCAGCAGCTTAACCCTATACAATGAGCAGTTCTTC.

The rearrangement uses TRBV5-1 and TRBJ2-6, with TRBD2 identical over 12 bases. The length of the CDR3 is 17 residues. The ends lost 4 bases at V and 1 base at J; junction bases unmatched: 3. Looked up from germline, CDR1 is SGHRS and CDR2 is YFSETQ. This chain's CDR3 is CASSRGLAGSGANVLTF. CDR3 in DNA: TGCGCCAGCAGCAGGGGACTAGCGGGTTCTGGGGCCAACGTCCTGACTTTC.

The chain is built from TRBV7-2 and TRBJ2-1; the D gene is possibly TRBD2 (6 bases). Trimming pared 1 base from V and 4 bases from J, leaving 8 bases between. CDR1 and CDR2 from the germline V gene are SGHTA and FQGNSA. The CDR3 spans 14 residues. The CDR3 region is CASSLVADYNEQFF. The CDR3 DNA sequence: TGTGCCAGCAGCTTAGTAGCGGATTACAATGAGCAGTTCTTC. Supplemented by reference TRBV7-2 and TRBJ2-1, the full variable domain reads GAGVSQSPSNKVTEKGKDVELRCDPISGHTALYWYRQSLGQGLEFLIYFQGNSAPDKSGLPSDRFSAERTGGSVSTLTIQRTQQEDSAVYLCASSLVADYNEQFFGPGTRLTVL.

Only a few counts were recorded for this clone. This chain joins TRBV5-1 and TRBJ1-2, with 8 positions matching TRBD1. The CDR3 runs to 14 residues. From germline, CDR1 is SGHRS and CDR2 YFSETQ. The junction had 11 bases not matched to a gene; V was cut back by 4 bases and J by 9 bases. In DNA, the CDR3 is TGCGCCAGCAGCCAAACTCCGGGACAGGCGAGCTACACCTTC. Protein: CASSQTPGQASYTF. Looking up the rest from reference TRBV5-1 and TRBJ1-2 gives the full variable domain: KAGVTQTPRYLIKTRGQQVTLSCSPISGHRSVSWYQQTPGQGLQFLFEYFSETQRNKGNFPGRFSGRQFSNSRSEMNVSTLELGDSALYLCASSQTPGQASYTFGSGTRLTVV.

This clone was observed a handful of times. The chain is built from TRBV11-2 and TRBJ2-2; TRBD2 matches 7 bases. With 5 bases clipped from V and 7 bases from J, the junction kept 7 bases outside the gene matches. The germline V gene has CDR1 SGHAT and CDR2 FQNNGV. The CDR3 is 14 amino acids. CDR3 amino acids: CASSRGVTSGELFF. As DNA, the CDR3 is TGTGCCAGCAGCCGGGGGGTGACTAGCGGGGAGCTGTTTTTT. Filled out from reference TRBV11-2 and TRBJ2-2, the complete variable domain reads EAGVAQSPRYKIIEKRQSVAFWCNPISGHATLYWYQQILGQGPKLLIQFQNNGVVDDSQLPKDRFSAERLKGVDSTLKIQPAKLEDSAVYLCASSRGVTSGELFFGEGSRLTVL.

This chain uses TRBV5-6 with TRBJ2-3; D is perhaps TRBD1 (5 bases). The CDR3 totals 12 residues. Germline V gene data show CDR1 as SGHDT and CDR2 as YYEEEE. Trimming left V 4 bases short and J 12 bases short, with 15 bases between. The CDR3 bases are TGTGCCAGCAGCGCCCCCCCAGGGCGTCAGTATTTT. This sequence encodes CASSAPPGRQYF.

The chain uses TRBV5-1 and TRBJ2-5; 15 nucleotides agree with TRBD2. The germline CDR1 and CDR2 sequences are SGHRS and YFSETQ. V dropped 0 bases and J dropped 0; count of bases not matched to a gene: 3. The CDR3 is 18 residues long. The CDR3 spells CASSLVGTSGGYQETQYF. CDR3 nucleotide sequence: TGCGCCAGCAGCTTGGTTGGGACTAGCGGGGGGTACCAAGAGACCCAGTACTTC.

This clone was seen once. The chain has TRBV19 and TRBJ2-7, with TRBD1 identical over 10 bases. The CDR3 covers 15 residues. The junction had 3 bases not matched to a gene; V was cut back by 2 bases and J by 2 bases. Germline-derived CDR1 and CDR2 are LNHDA and SQIVND (reference sequence). The CDR3 DNA reads TGTGCCAGTAGTATATCCGGACAGGGGGCCTACGAGCAGTACTTC. This encodes CASSISGQGAYEQYF.

This chain connects TRBV4-1 to TRBJ2-2; D remains unclear. V lost 0 bases to trimming and J lost 1 base, with 15 bases between them. The CDR3 spans 18 residues. CDR1 and CDR2 (germline): MGHRA, YSYEKL. The CDR3 sequence: CASSQELYAARNTGELFF. CDR3 bases: TGCGCCAGCAGCCAAGAGTTATATGCAGCGCGGAACACCGGGGAGCTGTTTTTT.

This rearrangement joins TRBV5-1 to TRBJ2-7; 7 nucleotides align to TRBD1. Per germline, CDR1 SGHRS and CDR2 YFSETQ. V lost 5 bases, J lost 1 base, and 6 bases stayed unmatched. The CDR3 is 14 amino acids. The CDR3 is CASRPGGMSYEQYF. Here the CDR3 DNA reads TGCGCCAGCAGGCCAGGGGGTATGTCCTACGAGCAGTACTTC.

The chain employs TRBV6-1 and TRBJ1-5; D remains unclear. V was clipped by 8 bases and J by 7 bases, with 21 bases between them. The CDR3 consists of 15 residues. In germline, CDR1 is MNHNS, CDR2 SASEGT. CDR3 sequence reads: CASRPGPGEGQPQHF. DNA for the CDR3: TGTGCCAGCCGCCCTGGACCGGGAGAGGGACAGCCCCAGCATTTT.

J is TRBJ2-3 and V is TRBV5-1; D call uncertain. Germline CDR1 is SGHRS and CDR2 is YFSETQ. The CDR3 has 14 amino acids. Trimming removed 0 bases from V and 2 bases from J, with 7 bases in between. The CDR3 region is CASSLVINTDTQYF. Here the CDR3 DNA reads TGCGCCAGCAGCTTGGTTATAAACACAGATACGCAGTATTTT.

This clone was seen only once. This chain connects TRBV7-2 to TRBJ2-1, with D possibly matching TRBD2 (5 bases). CDR1 is SGHTA, CDR2 FQGNSA, per germline. Deletions cut 6 bases from V and 9 bases from J, with 18 bases between. The CDR3 contains 14 residues. CDR3 region: CASSQTSWKSEQFF. CDR3 coding DNA: TGTGCCAGCAGTCAAACTAGTTGGAAATCTGAGCAGTTCTTC.

The chain is built from TRBV4-2 and TRBJ1-1, with TRBD1 identical over 11 bases. V was clipped by 6 bases and J by 4 bases; unmatched bases: 7. CDR1 and CDR2 (germline): LGHNA, YNFKEQ. This CDR3 has 15 amino acids. In DNA, the CDR3 is TGTGCCAGCAGTTACCGGGACAGGGGGGGCACTGAAGCTTTCTTT. Translation gives CASSYRDRGGTEAFF.

The V gene is TRBV6-1, the J gene TRBJ1-2; possible D gene TRBD1, 5 bases. CDR1 is MNHNS and CDR2 is SASEGT in the germline V gene. The CDR3 has 12 residues. V lost 3 bases and J lost 3, with 5 bases in between. The CDR3 sequence is CASSDRDYGYTF. The CDR3 bases are TGTGCCAGCAGTGACAGGGACTATGGCTACACCTTC.

This clone was detected only once. The chain links TRBV5-1 to TRBJ2-7; 13 bases align to TRBD2. The CDR3 contains 15 residues. Losses at the gene ends were 0 bases for V and 7 bases for J; bases not matched to a gene: 4. Germline V gene sequence: CDR1 SGHRS, CDR2 YFSETQ. CDR3 region: CASSLETSGRWEQYF. The CDR3 DNA sequence: TGCGCCAGCAGCTTGGAGACTAGCGGGAGGTGGGAGCAGTACTTC.

The V gene is TRBV5-1, the J gene TRBJ2-1, with a possible D match to TRBD2 (5 bases). The V and J ends lost 7 bases and 2 bases respectively, with 22 bases between them. CDR1 and CDR2 from the germline V gene are SGHRS and YFSETQ. This CDR3 is built from 17 residues. The CDR3 DNA is TGCGCCAGCGAGATTGGGTTAGCGCCTGGCGCCTACAATGAGCAGTTCTTC. Translated: CASEIGLAPGAYNEQFF.

V and J are TRBV5-1 and TRBJ2-1; 7 bases line up with TRBD2. Looked up from germline, CDR1 is SGHRS and CDR2 is YFSETQ. Trimming at V came to 3 bases and at J to 9 bases, leaving 9 bases not matched to a gene. The CDR3 covers 14 residues. CDR3 nucleotides: TGCGCCAGCAGCTCGAGGACTAGTATCGGTGAGCAGTTCTTC. Translated: CASSSRTSIGEQFF.

The V call is TRBV19, the J call TRBJ2-7, with 10 bases aligning to TRBD1. J lost 4 bases, V lost 6 bases, and 9 bases had no gene match. This CDR3 is built from 15 residues. Germline assignment: CDR1 LNHDA and CDR2 SQIVND (reference sequence). CDR3: CASRSPGQGIYEQYF. The DNA for the CDR3 is TGTGCCAGTAGGTCACCGGGACAGGGGATTTACGAGCAGTACTTC.

The chain has TRBV10-2 and TRBJ2-3; perhaps TRBD2 as D (5 bases). The CDR3 is 14 amino acids. V dropped 3 bases and J dropped 2 bases, with 9 bases sitting between them. Germline-derived CDR1 and CDR2 are WSHSY and SAAADI. The chain's CDR3 is CASSDGGYTDTQYF. CDR3 DNA sequence: TGCGCCAGCAGTGATGGAGGCTACACAGATACGCAGTATTTT.

V usage is TRBV1 and J usage is TRBJ2-1; the listed D gene, TRBD2, was not tested against the DNA. TRBV1 has pseudogene status. This CDR3 has 20 residues. The CDR3 nucleotides are TGCACCAGCAGCCAAGAATGGTCCCCGCGTTCCTGGAGCTCCTACAATGAGCAGTTCTTC. This translates into CTSSQEWSPRSWSSYNEQFF.

In its sample, this clone was seen a few times. The rearrangement links TRBV29-1 to TRBJ1-2; D ambiguous. This CDR3 region has 14 residues. Trimming removed 1 base at V and 4 bases at J, with 13 bases between. The germline V gene has CDR1 SQVTM and CDR2 ANQGSEA. This CDR3 reads CSVEGRQSGYGYTF. The CDR3 DNA is TGCAGCGTTGAAGGTAGGCAAAGCGGCTATGGCTACACCTTC.

This clone has more than one count but fewer than ten. V usage is TRBV6-1 and J usage is TRBJ1-5; possibly TRBD1 for D (5 bases). The CDR3 is 14 residues long. Trimming took 10 bases from V and 2 from J, leaving 15 bases between them. CDR1 and CDR2 from the germline V gene are MNHNS and SASEGT. CDR3 sequence reads: CATRETGGNQPQHF. The CDR3 region has the DNA TGTGCCACCAGGGAAACGGGGGGCAATCAGCCCCAGCATTTT.

The chain links TRBV2 to TRBJ1-1; D is uncertain. Germline CDR1 SNHLY, CDR2 FYNNEI. With 7 bases removed from V and 7 bases from J, the gap between germline ends came to 10 bases. The CDR3 contains 11 residues. CDR3 DNA: TGTGCCAGCAAGGTATCGGGTGAAGCTTTCTTT. Translating gives CASKVSGEAFF.

This chain links TRBV5-8 with TRBJ2-7; the match to TRBD1 covers 9 bases. Germline V gene data show CDR1 as SGHTS and CDR2 as YDEGEE. The CDR3 runs 14 residues. Trimming removed 5 bases from V and 3 bases from J; junction bases left unmatched: 6. The CDR3 loop is CASRLRQGGYEQYF. CDR3 nucleotide sequence: TGTGCCAGCAGACTCAGACAGGGGGGCTACGAGCAGTACTTC.

The chain combines TRBV30 with TRBJ1-3; TRBD1 is a possible D gene (5 bases). Looked up from germline, CDR1 is GTSNPN and CDR2 is SVGIG (reference sequence). The CDR3 loop spans 17 amino acids. With 0 bases removed from V and 0 bases from J, the gap between germline ends came to 15 bases. CDR3 nucleotides: TGTGCCTGGAGTGTACTGGGGCTACCGGGCTCTGGAAACACCATATATTTT. It yields the protein CAWSVLGLPGSGNTIYF.

This clone was seen repeatedly, ten times or more. The J gene is TRBJ2-1, the V gene TRBV14; a weak D match, TRBD2 (5 bases). The CDR3 has 19 amino acids. The V gene's germline CDR1 is SGHDN and CDR2 FVKESK. The V end was cut by 0 bases, the J end by 4 bases, with 22 bases between. The CDR3 spells CASSQDLWQRASQYNEQFF. The CDR3 DNA reads as TGTGCCAGCAGCCAAGATTTGTGGCAGAGGGCCTCACAGTACAATGAGCAGTTCTTC.

This clone was found many times. This rearrangement joins TRBV19 to TRBJ1-4; D not certain. The CDR3 covers 14 residues. Trimming cost V 3 bases and J 4 bases, with 9 bases left between them. CDR1 LNHDA and CDR2 SQIVND come from the germline V gene (reference sequence). The DNA for the CDR3 is TGTGCCAGTAGTATGAGGGCTGGTAATGAAAAACTGTTTTTT. Translated: CASSMRAGNEKLFF.

This clone was counted only a few times. This CDR3 is CSVKGGTGGPSYEQYF. The CDR3 DNA is TGCAGCGTTAAGGGGGGGACAGGGGGCCCATCCTACGAGCAGTACTTC. The chain joins TRBV29-1 to TRBJ2-7; 12 bases line up with TRBD1. Germline assignment: CDR1 SQVTM and CDR2 ANQGSEA. V gave up 5 bases and J gave up 1 base; unmatched junction bases: 9. CDR3 length: 16 residues.